This T cell receptor (beta chain) is from a study of shared clonotypes between healthy human individuals. The overall study: In total, the donors were two women and a few men aged 18 to 49. CD4 naive and CD4 memory each took three plates per donor, while CD8 naive took two and CD8 memory one.

In germline, CDR1 is SGHRS, CDR2 YFSETQ. The CDR3 has 16 residues. V was trimmed by 0 bases and J by 3 bases, leaving 12 bases between them. The repertoire was sequenced with immunoSEQ multiplex PCR; TCRdb's copy has only in-frame clones and lacks some. The sample records 2 million to 2.5 million clones, about 93% being singletons. CD8 cells regarded as naive lacked CD45RO, were positively chosen for CCR7, and omitted terminally differentiated effector memory CD45RA+ cells. The sample taken for sequencing was naive CD8+ T cells from PBMCs. The receptor was isolated from a young man in good health. Some clones in this sample may be carry-over from other donors' samples. The V and J genes are TRBV5-1 and TRBJ2-2; no definite D call. The CDR3, as DNA: TGCGCCAGCAGCTTGGTTTCCGCGGTTCACACCGGGGAGCTGTTTTTT. Protein product: CASSLVSAVHTGELFF. Complete variable domain (other parts from reference TRBV5-1 and TRBJ2-2): KAGVTQTPRYLIKTRGQQVTLSCSPISGHRSVSWYQQTPGQGLQFLFEYFSETQRNKGNFPGRFSGRQFSNSRSEMNVSTLELGDSALYLCASSLVSAVHTGELFFGEGSRLTVL.